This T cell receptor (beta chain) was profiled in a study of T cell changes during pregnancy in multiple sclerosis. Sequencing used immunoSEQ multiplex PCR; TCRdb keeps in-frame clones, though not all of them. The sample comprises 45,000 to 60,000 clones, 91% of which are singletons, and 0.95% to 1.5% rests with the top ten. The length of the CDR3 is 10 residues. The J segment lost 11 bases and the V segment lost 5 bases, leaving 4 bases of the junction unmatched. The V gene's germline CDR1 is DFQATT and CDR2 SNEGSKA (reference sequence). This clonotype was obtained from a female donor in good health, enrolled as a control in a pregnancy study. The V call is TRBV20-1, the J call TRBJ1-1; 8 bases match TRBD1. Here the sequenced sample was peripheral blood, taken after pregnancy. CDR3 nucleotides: TGCAGTGCTTTACAGGGGGTGGCTTTCTTT. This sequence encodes CSALQGVAFF.